The sample holds a few counts of the clone carrying this T cell receptor beta chain. Original methodology: Amplified reference gene primers provided the basis for estimating nucleated cell counts. Data came from immunoSEQ multiplex PCR; TCRdb stores just in-frame clones and leaves some out. D and trimming were read from the DNA, whereas the V and J calls and clone size are those reported in that table. The data show over 200,000 clones, about 80% seen once. V shed 2 bases, J shed 10 bases, and the junction held 9 bases outside the gene matches. The V gene's germline CDR1 is LNHDA and CDR2 SQIVND (reference sequence). The CDR3 runs 16 residues. The data stem from a study of blood T cell repertoires in COVID-19. On the study more broadly: Samples came from the United States, Italy and Spain, spanning acute and convalescent COVID-19. T cells, B-cell-depleted T cells, or PBMCs supplied cDNA or gDNA.

This chain links TRBV19 with TRBJ1-6, with 9 nucleotides matching TRBD1. Material for sequencing was peripheral blood. This receptor was taken from a man aged 45-65 years with active or convalescent COVID-19. CDR3: CASSIIPTGGDSPLHF. In nucleotides, the CDR3 is TGTGCCAGTAGTATAATCCCGACAGGGGGGGACTCACCCCTCCACTTT. Looking up the rest from reference TRBV19 and TRBJ1-6 gives the full variable domain: DGGITQSPKYLFRKEGQNVTLSCEQNLNHDAMYWYRQDPGQGLRLIYYSQIVNDFQKGDIAEGYSVSREKKESFPLTVTSAQKNPTAFYLCASSIIPTGGDSPLHFGNGTRLTVT.